Shown below are 9 T cell receptor beta chains from a single sample sequenced in a study of T cells in Graves' hyperthyroidism and ophthalmopathy (dated by TCRdb to the late 2010s). The method was multiplex PCR. Data came from an Illumina HiSeq 2000. Amplification of TCR beta CDR3 regions was carried out from RNA transcripts. For the first round of RT-PCR on the TCR CDR3, the HTBI primer set was used together with the Qiagen OneStep RT-PCR kit. The public sequencing data were trimmed at Q25 with fastp and processed into clonotypes with MiXCR by TCRdb, which kept only in-frame beta chains. Entries are consolidated by CDR3 protein sequence, retaining the most common genes and DNA. The sample profile shows roughly 650,000 distinct CDR3 sequences; more than 15% of them were found once. Clones ranked in the top ten supply roughly 3% of the sample. Input material: blood. These receptors originate from a woman in her thirties or forties with Graves' ophthalmopathy.

The chain uses TRBV11-2 and TRBJ2-7, with 11 bases that match TRBD2. After removal of 0 bases from V and 4 bases from J, the junction contained 5 bases not matched to a gene. This CDR3 spans 16 amino acids. Germline V gene lookup returns CDR1 SGHAT and CDR2 FQNNGV. CDR3 in amino acids: CASSLEGIAGGYEQYF. Here the CDR3 DNA reads TGTGCCAGCAGCTTAGAAGGGATAGCGGGGGGGTACGAGCAGTACTTC.

This clonotype was observed a few times. The chain carries TRBV27 and TRBJ2-3; D unclear. V lost 9 bases and J 3 bases, leaving 7 bases between the germline ends. The CDR3 spans 11 residues. The germline V gene has CDR1 MNHEY and CDR2 SMNVEV (reference sequence). The CDR3 DNA reads as TGTGCCAGTGTGGAAACAGATACGCAGTATTTT. This codes for CASVETDTQYF.

This clonotype occurred many times. The chain has TRBV7-8 and TRBJ2-1; D possibly corresponds to TRBD1 (5 bases). The CDR3 sequence is 12 residues long. V lost 5 bases and J lost 8, with 10 bases in between. The germline V gene has CDR1 SGHVS and CDR2 FQNEAQ. The CDR3 sequence: CASSPRVDEQFF. CDR3 in DNA: TGTGCCAGCAGCCCCAGGGTGGATGAGCAGTTCTTC.

As regards this clonotype: A much larger clonotype is one base distant, so this may be a read error. Without the conserved terminal phenylalanine or tryptophan, this CDR3 likely stems from a read error. The chain couples TRBV29-1 to TRBJ2-7; D is undetermined. The CDR3 extends over 12 amino acids. In germline, CDR1 is SQVTM, CDR2 ANQGSEA. CDR3 sequence reads: CSFWDDTYEQYS. The CDR3 DNA follows: TGCAGTTTTTGGGATGACACCTACGAGCAGTACTCC.

This chain links TRBV7-2 with TRBJ1-5, with TRBD1 as a possible D gene (5 bases). Deletions cut 2 bases from V and 4 bases from J, with 9 bases between. Per germline, CDR1 SGHTA and CDR2 FQGNSA. This CDR3 is 14 amino acids long. CDR3 sequence (DNA): TGTGCCAGCAGCTTATACGGGGGGAATCAGCCCCAGCATTTT. Encoded protein: CASSLYGGNQPQHF.

This clonotype was seen repeatedly, ten times or more. The chain links TRBV5-5 to TRBJ1-5; no clear D gene. Germline CDR1 is SGHKS and CDR2 is YYEKEE (reference sequence). Trimming took off 1 base at V and 5 bases at J, with 10 bases between the two ends. CDR3 length: 14 amino acids. The CDR3 sequence: CASSLSTPDQPQHF. The DNA for the CDR3 is TGTGCCAGCAGCTTGAGTACCCCAGATCAGCCCCAGCATTTT. The whole variable domain, remainder taken from reference TRBV5-5 and TRBJ1-5, is DAGVTQSPTHLIKTRGQQVTLRCSPISGHKSVSWYQQVLGQGPQFIFQYYEKEERGRGNFPDRFSARQFPNYSSELNVNALLLGDSALYLCASSLSTPDQPQHFGDGTRLSIL.

This clonotype was seen many times. One end of the junction varies from germline; a read error may be responsible. V and J are TRBV7-2 and TRBJ2-1; 9 bases map to TRBD2. In germline, CDR1 is SGHTA, CDR2 FQGNSA. The CDR3 totals 15 residues. Here the CDR3 reads CASSLVAGALNEQFF. The CDR3 DNA sequence: TGTGCCAGCAGCTTAGTAGCGGGGGCCCTCAATGAACAGTTCTTC.

This clonotype was detected ten times or more. This chain joins TRBV7-3 and TRBJ2-7; either TRBD1 or TRBD2 may fit D (5 bases each). Germline V lookup: CDR1 SGHTA, CDR2 FQGTGA. This CDR3 is built from 17 residues. The germline V and J ends were trimmed by 5 bases and 0 bases, with 20 bases remaining between them. The CDR3 DNA reads as TGTGCCAGCAGCCGAAGACCACATGCTGGGGGCTCCTACGAGCAGTACTTC. Translated: CASSRRPHAGGSYEQYF.

This clonotype appeared many times. This chain connects TRBV6-1 to TRBJ2-1; no clear D gene. The ends were cut back, 8 bases at V and 0 bases at J, with 11 bases in the middle. The CDR3 runs to 14 residues. Germline assignment: CDR1 MNHNS and CDR2 SASEGT. CDR3 in amino acids: CASLPGRSYNEQFF. For the CDR3, the DNA is TGTGCCAGCCTACCGGGTCGCTCCTACAATGAGCAGTTCTTC.